This TCR beta chain was sequenced during a study of response to subunit inactivated influenza vaccine. This CDR3 is built from 14 residues. Trimming cost V 3 bases and J 0 bases, with 8 bases left between them. TCRdb re-called the RT-PCR reads with MiXCR, one entry per CDR3 protein. Counted here are over 150,000 distinct CDR3 sequences, around 11% occurring once; the ten biggest clones make up around 40%. Study-wide results and limits: Researchers suggested that each seasonal influenza vaccination recruits few new T cells.

This clonotype has more than one count but fewer than ten. What it binds is unknown. The gene calls are TRBV12-3 or TRBV12-4 and TRBJ2-5, with D possibly matching TRBD1 (5 bases). Material: CD8+ T cells sorted from PBMCs, obtained 23 to 25 months after vaccination. The receptor's source is a man between 50 and 70 years old who received an inactivated influenza vaccine. The CDR3 sequence is CASSFPGNQETQYF. Written as DNA, the CDR3 is TGTGCCAGCAGTTTCCCAGGGAACCAAGAGACCCAGTACTTC.